The TCR beta chain under discussion was sequenced for a study of post-analysis software for immune sequencing data. For the study at large: Relapsing-remitting, secondary progressive and progressive-relapsing forms made up the multiple sclerosis disease courses.

This clonotype was seen repeatedly, ten times or more. Its specificity is unknown. Unique-molecular-identifier-tagged TCR beta cDNA libraries were used. Between about 0.9 and 11 million T cells gave rise to some 490,000 cDNA molecules. TCRdb passed the PCR reads through MiXCR, listing each CDR3 protein once. There are hundreds of thousands of distinct CDR3 sequences in the sample; 35% to 40% occur only once, and around 5.2% lies in the top ten. This CDR3 contains 13 residues. CDR1 is DFQATT and CDR2 is SNEGSKA in the germline V gene (reference sequence). Trimming stripped 6 bases from V and 4 bases from J, with 15 bases between. Whole-study findings and limits: Patients used about five TRBV segments, including TRBV5-6, TRBV5-1 and TRBV20-1, more often than controls. Patients with multiple sclerosis recorded significantly lower normalized Chao1 diversity than controls, the study found.

This TCR derives from a girl between 5 and 17 years old with multiple sclerosis. The chain links TRBV20-1 to TRBJ1-2, with no clear D. Material: blood. Here the CDR3 DNA reads TGCAGTGCCGCCCCCCGGATCGGCTATGGCTACACCTTC. Translated: CSAAPRIGYGYTF.